This note documents a single T cell receptor beta chain sequence. The data belong to a study of CD4 T cell repertoires in COVID-19. The CDR3 is made up of 15 amino acids. Per germline, CDR1 MNHNS and CDR2 SASEGT. The germline V and J ends were trimmed by 1 base and 0 bases, with 7 bases remaining between them. Here immunoSEQ multiplex PCR was the method, and the copy in TCRdb shows in-frame clones only, minus some. The repertoire holds about 75,000 clones, roughly four fifths seen once, with 0.45% to 0.7% in the top ten. The sequence derives from a human donor who had COVID-19. Sequencing used CD4+ T cells from peripheral blood, obtained after recovery from COVID-19. The rearrangement joins TRBV6-1 to TRBJ1-5, with no clear D. The CDR3 loop is CASSEVTVSNQPQHF. For the CDR3, the DNA is TGTGCCAGCAGTGAAGTAACAGTTAGCAATCAGCCCCAGCATTTT.